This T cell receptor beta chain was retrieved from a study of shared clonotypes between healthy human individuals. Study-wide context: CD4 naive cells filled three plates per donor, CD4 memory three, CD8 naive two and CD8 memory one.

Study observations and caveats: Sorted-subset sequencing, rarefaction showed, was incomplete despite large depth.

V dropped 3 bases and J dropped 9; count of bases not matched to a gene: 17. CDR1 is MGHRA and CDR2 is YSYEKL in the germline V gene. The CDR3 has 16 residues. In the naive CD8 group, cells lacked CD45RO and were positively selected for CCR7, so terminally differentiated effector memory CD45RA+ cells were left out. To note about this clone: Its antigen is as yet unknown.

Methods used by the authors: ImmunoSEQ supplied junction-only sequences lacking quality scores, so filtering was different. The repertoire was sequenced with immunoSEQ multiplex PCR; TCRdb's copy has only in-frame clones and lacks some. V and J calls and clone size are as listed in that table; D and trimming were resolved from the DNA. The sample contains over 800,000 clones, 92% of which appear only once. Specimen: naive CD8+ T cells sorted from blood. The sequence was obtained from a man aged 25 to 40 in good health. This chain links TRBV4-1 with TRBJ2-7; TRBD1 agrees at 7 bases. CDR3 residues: CASSQGPGQAPIRQYF. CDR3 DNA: TGCGCCAGCAGCCAGGGCCCAGGACAGGCCCCAATCAGGCAGTACTTC.